Here is one T cell receptor (beta chain) with its context. Its antigen is unidentified. Because it lacks the conserved phenylalanine or tryptophan at the end, this CDR3 is likely a read error. The data belong to a study of tumor and adjacent non-tumor tissue in lung cancer. Points from the study as a whole: Tumor tissue had significantly higher TCR diversity than normal lung.

Three rounds of nested PCR, following a modified ARM-PCR protocol, produced the TCRbeta library. TCRdb itself ran the multiplex PCR reads through MiXCR, one entry per CDR3 protein. Among about 44,000 distinct CDR3 sequences listed, roughly 60% were seen once. Germline V gene lookup returns CDR1 SGHAT and CDR2 FQNNGV. The CDR3 totals 11 residues. The template was RNA from unsorted bulk tissue. This non-tumor lung sample came from over 3 cm beyond the tumor edge. Sequencing was carried out using distant non-tumor lung tissue. The chain couples TRBV11-2 to TRBJ2-1; no firm D call. The origin of this receptor is a woman aged 40-49 years with non-small cell lung cancer. The CDR3 reads CAGSFATEQFL. CDR3 coding DNA: TGTGCCGGCAGCTTCGCGACTGAGCAGTTCCTC.